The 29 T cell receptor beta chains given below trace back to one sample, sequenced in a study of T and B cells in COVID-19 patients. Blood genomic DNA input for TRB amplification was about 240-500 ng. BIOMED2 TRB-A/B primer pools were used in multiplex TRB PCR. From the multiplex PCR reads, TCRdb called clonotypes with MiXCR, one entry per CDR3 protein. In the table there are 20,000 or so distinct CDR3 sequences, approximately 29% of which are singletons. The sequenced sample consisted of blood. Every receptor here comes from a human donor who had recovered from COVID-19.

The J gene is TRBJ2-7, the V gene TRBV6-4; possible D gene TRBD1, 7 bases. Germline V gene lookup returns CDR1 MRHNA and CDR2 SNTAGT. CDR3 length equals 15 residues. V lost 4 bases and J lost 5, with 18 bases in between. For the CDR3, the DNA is TGTGCCAGCAGTGTCTCTGGTGGCAGGGGGGACGAGCAGTACTTC. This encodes CASSVSGGRGDEQYF.

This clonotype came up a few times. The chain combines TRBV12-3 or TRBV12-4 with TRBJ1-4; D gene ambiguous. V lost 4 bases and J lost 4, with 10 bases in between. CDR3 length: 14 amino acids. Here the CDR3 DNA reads TGTGCCAGCAGTTACGGACTGCTTAATGAAAAACTGTTTTTT. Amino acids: CASSYGLLNEKLFF.

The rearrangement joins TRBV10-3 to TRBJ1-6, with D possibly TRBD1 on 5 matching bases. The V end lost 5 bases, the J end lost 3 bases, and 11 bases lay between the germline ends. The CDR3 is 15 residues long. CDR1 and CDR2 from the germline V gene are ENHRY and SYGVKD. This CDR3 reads CAISMGVNYNSPLHF. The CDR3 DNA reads TGTGCCATCAGTATGGGGGTAAACTATAATTCACCCCTCCACTTT.

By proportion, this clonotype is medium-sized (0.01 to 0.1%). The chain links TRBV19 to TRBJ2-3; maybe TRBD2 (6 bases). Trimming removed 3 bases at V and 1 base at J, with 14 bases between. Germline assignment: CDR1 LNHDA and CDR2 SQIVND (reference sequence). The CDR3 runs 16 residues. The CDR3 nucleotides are TGTGCCAGTAGTATGGGCTCGGCTAGCGGCACAGATACGCAGTATTTT. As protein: CASSMGSASGTDTQYF.

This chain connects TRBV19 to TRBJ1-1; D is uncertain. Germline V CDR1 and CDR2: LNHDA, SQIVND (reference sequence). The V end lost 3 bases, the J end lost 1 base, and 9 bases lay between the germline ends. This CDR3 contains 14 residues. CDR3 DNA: TGTGCCAGTAGTATTAGAGGGCCGAACACTGAAGCTTTCTTT. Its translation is CASSIRGPNTEAFF.

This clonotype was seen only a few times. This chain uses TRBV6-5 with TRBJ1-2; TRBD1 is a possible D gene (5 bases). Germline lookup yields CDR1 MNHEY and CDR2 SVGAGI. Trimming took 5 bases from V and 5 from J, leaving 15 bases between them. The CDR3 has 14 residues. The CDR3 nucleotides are TGTGCCAGCAGTGAGTCCGGGACGGATTATGGCTACACCTTC. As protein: CASSESGTDYGYTF.

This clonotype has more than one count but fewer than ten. CDR3 sequence: CASSLVAGSTDTQYF. DNA for the CDR3: TGTGCCAGCAGTTTAGTGGCGGGGAGCACAGATACGCAGTATTTT. The J gene is TRBJ2-3, the V gene TRBV12-3 or TRBV12-4; a possible D gene is TRBD2 (6 bases). This CDR3 comprises 15 residues. Trimming left V 1 base short and J 0 bases short, with 8 bases between.

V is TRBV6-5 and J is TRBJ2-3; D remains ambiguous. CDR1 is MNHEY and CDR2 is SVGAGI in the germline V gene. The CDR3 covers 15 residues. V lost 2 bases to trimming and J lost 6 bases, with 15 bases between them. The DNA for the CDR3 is TGTGCCAGCAGTTACGCCGGAACCTTAGTGGATACGCAGTATTTT. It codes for CASSYAGTLVDTQYF.

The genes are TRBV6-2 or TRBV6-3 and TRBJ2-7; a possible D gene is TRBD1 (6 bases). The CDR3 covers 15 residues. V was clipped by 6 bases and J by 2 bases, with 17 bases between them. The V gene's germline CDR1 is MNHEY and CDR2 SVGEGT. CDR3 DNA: TGTGCCAGCAGATTGAGGAAGGGGGATCCCTACGAGCAGTACTTC. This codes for CASRLRKGDPYEQYF.

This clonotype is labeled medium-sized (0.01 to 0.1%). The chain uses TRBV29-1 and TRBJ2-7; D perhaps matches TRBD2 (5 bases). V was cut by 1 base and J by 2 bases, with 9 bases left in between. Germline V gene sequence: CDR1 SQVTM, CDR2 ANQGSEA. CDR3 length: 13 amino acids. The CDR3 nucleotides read TGCAGCGTTGAAGTCGTCGGGACCTACGAGCAGTACTTC. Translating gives CSVEVVGTYEQYF.

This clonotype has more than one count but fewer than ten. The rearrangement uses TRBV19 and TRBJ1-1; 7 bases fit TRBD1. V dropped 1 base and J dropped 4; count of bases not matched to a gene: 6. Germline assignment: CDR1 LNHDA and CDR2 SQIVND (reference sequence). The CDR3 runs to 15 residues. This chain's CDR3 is CASSIARNRGTEAFF. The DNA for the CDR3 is TGTGCCAGTAGTATAGCTAGGAACAGGGGCACTGAAGCTTTCTTT.

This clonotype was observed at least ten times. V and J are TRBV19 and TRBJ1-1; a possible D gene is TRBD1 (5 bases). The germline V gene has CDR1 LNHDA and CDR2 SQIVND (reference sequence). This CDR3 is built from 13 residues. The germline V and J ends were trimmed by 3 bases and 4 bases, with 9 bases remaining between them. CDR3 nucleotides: TGTGCCAGTAGTATCGGGGGGGGCACTGAAGCTTTCTTT. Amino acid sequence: CASSIGGGTEAFF.

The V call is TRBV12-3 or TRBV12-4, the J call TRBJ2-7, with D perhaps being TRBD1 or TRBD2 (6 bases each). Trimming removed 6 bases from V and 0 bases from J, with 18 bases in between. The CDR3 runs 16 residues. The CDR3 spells CASSKGGTWSSYEQYF. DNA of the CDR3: TGTGCCAGCAGCAAAGGCGGGACATGGAGCTCCTACGAGCAGTACTTC.

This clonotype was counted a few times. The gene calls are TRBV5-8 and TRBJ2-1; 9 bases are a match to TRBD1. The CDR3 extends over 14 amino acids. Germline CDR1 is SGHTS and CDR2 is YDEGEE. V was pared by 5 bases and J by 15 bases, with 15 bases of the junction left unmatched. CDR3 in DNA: TGTGCCAGCAGACACAGGGGGCTCGGGGCGGGAGTGTTCTTC. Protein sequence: CASRHRGLGAGVFF.

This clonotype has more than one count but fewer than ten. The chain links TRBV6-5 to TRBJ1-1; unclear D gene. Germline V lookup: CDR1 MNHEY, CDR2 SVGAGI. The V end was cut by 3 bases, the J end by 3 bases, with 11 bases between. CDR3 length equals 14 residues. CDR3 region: CASSYIPTDTEAFF. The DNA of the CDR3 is TGTGCCAGCAGTTATATCCCGACGGACACTGAAGCTTTCTTT.

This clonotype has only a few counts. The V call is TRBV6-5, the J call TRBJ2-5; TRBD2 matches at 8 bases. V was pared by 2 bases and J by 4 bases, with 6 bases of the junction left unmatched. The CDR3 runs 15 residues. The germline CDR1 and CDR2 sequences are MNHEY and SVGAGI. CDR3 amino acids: CASSYREGIGETQYF. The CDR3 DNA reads TGTGCCAGCAGTTACCGGGAGGGGATCGGAGAGACCCAGTACTTC.

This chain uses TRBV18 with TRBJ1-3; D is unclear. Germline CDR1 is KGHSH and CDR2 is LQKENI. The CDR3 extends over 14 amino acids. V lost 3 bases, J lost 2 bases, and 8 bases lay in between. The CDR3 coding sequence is TGTGCCAGCTCACCGGAACAGCCTGGAAACACCATATATTTT. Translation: CASSPEQPGNTIYF.

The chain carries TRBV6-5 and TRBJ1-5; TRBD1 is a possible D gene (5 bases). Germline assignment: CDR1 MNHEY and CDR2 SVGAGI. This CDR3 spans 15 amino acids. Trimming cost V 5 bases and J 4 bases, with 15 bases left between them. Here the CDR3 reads CASSPQGRGNQPQHF. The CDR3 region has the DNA TGTGCCAGCAGTCCTCAGGGACGAGGGAATCAGCCCCAGCATTTT.

The CDR3 reads CASIGTGKEPQHF. The CDR3 nucleotides are TGTGCCAGCATCGGGACAGGAAAGGAGCCCCAGCATTTT. The gene calls are TRBV6-8 and TRBJ1-5; TRBD1 aligns across 8 bases. The ends lost 7 bases at V and 8 bases at J; junction bases unmatched: 7. The CDR3 contains 13 residues. Germline loops: CDR1 MNHGY, CDR2 SAAAGT.

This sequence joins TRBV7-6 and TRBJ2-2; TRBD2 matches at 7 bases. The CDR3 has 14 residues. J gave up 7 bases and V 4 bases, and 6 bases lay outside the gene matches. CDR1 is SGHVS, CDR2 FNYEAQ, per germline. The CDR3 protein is CASSSGLGFGELFF. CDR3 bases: TGTGCCAGCAGCTCCGGACTAGGATTCGGGGAGCTGTTTTTT.

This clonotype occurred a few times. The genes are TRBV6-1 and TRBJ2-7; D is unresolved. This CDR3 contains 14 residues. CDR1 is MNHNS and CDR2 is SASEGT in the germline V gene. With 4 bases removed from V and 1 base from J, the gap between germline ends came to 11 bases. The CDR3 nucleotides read TGTGCCAGCAGTGGCACGTTCGTTTCCTACGAGCAGTACTTC. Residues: CASSGTFVSYEQYF.

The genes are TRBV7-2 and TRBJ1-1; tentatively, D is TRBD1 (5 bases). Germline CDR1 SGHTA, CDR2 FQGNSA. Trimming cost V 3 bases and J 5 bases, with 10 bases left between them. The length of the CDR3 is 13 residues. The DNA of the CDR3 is TGTGCCAGCAGCTTCGGGGGTTGGACTGAAGCTTTCTTT. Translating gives CASSFGGWTEAFF.

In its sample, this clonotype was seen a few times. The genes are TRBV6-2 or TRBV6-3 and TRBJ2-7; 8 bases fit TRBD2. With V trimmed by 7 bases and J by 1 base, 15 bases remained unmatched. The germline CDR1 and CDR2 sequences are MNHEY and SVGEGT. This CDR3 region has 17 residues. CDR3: CASKALAGGRWSYEQYF. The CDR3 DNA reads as TGTGCCAGCAAGGCTCTAGCGGGCGGGAGGTGGTCCTACGAGCAGTACTTC.

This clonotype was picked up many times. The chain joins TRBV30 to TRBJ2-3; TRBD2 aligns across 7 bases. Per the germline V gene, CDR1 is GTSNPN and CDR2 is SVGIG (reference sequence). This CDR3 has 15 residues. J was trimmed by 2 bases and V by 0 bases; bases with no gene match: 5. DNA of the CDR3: TGTGCCTGGAGTGTAGCGGGACCCGTCACAGATACGCAGTATTTT. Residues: CAWSVAGPVTDTQYF.

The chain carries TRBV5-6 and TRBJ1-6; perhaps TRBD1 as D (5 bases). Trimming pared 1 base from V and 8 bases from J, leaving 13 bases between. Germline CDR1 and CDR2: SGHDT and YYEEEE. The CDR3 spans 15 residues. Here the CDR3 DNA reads TGTGCCAGCAGCTTGTCGGGGACGGGACATTCACCCCTCCACTTT. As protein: CASSLSGTGHSPLHF.

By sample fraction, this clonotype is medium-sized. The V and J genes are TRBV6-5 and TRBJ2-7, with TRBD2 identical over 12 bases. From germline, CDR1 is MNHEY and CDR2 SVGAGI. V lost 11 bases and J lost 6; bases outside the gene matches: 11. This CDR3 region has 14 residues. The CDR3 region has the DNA TGTGCCGGAACTAGCGGGGGGCCACTCTTCGAGCAGTACTTC. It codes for CAGTSGGPLFEQYF.

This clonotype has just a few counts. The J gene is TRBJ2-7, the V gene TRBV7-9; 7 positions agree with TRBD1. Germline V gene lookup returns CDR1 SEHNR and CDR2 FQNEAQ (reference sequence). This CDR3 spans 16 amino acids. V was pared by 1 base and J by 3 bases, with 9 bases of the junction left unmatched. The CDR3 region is CASSLGEGARYYEQYF. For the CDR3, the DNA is TGTGCCAGCAGCTTAGGAGAGGGGGCCAGATACTACGAGCAGTACTTC.

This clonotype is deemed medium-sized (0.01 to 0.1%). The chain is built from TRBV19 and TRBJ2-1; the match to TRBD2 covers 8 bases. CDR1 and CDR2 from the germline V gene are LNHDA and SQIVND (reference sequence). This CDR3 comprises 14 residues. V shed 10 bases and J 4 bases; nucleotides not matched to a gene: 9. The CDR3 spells CATSGTRDYNEQFF. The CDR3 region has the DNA TGTGCCACCTCCGGGACTAGGGATTACAATGAGCAGTTCTTC.

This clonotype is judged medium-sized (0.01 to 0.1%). In nucleotides, the CDR3 is TGCAGCGTTGGGACGAGCTCCTACAATGAGCAGTTCTTC. Its translation is CSVGTSSYNEQFF. This chain uses TRBV29-1 with TRBJ2-1, with D hard to call. CDR3 length: 13 residues. Germline V CDR1 and CDR2: SQVTM, ANQGSEA. V gave up 4 bases and J gave up 0 bases, with 7 bases separating them.